The subject of this entry is one T cell receptor (beta chain). Its antigen is not identified. Germline V gene lookup returns CDR1 MNHNY and CDR2 SVGAGI (reference sequence). The germline V and J ends were trimmed by 4 bases and 1 base, with 14 bases remaining between them. This CDR3 has 16 residues. The record originates from a study of human T cells and chemical hapten exposure. The overall study: Small volume differences among pooled libraries mainly caused per-sample TCR yield variation.

Regarding time point: healthy volunteer bleed at 6 weeks. From whole blood left unfractionated, total RNA was extracted. Study-wide findings and caveats: With DPC sensitization, TCRs exceeding 1 in 1000 frequency showed no change.

Library preparation tagged each individual cDNA molecule with a unique molecular identifier. TCRdb reprocessed the RACE reads via MiXCR and lists one record per CDR3 protein. Of under 45,000 distinct CDR3 sequences in the sample, approximately 5% are singletons; the top ten hold 9.5% to 15%. Source material: whole blood. The rearrangement links TRBV6-6 to TRBJ1-5, with a tentative D call TRBD1 (6 bases). This receptor was taken from a human donor in good health. Some clones in this sample may be carry-over from other donors' samples. CDR3 bases: TGTGCCAGCAGTTCCCCCGACAGGCCGAGCAATCAGCCCCAGCATTTT. This sequence encodes CASSSPDRPSNQPQHF.